These 25 T cell receptor beta chains originate from one sample sequenced in a study of T-cell reconstitution after alpha-beta-depleted transplantation in children (dated by TCRdb to the mid-2010s). Libraries were built with PCR. The sequencer listed for this sample is Illumina HiSeq 2500. TCR library preparation used molecular barcoding, with unique molecular identifiers applied to normalize quantification of the TCRbeta repertoire. In TCRdb, the public reads were trimmed at Q25 with fastp and aligned with MiXCR, with productive beta chains retained. Rows with one shared CDR3 protein collapse into an entry with the most common genes and DNA. The sample table lists approximately 630,000 distinct CDR3 sequences, 13% of them with a count of one. The top ten hold roughly 0.84% of the sample. Explained via the paper, the treatment or condition label denotes: allogeneic hematopoietic cell transplantation with graft depleted of TCRalphabeta T cells and CD19 B cells.

The sample consisted of PBMCs, taken before TCRalphabeta/CD19-depleted stem cell transplant. These receptors were collected from a girl aged 2-10 years with congenital amegakaryocytic thrombocytopenia, due to receive a stem cell transplant.

This clonotype came up a few times. This chain links TRBV4-2 with TRBJ2-7; perhaps TRBD1 as D (6 bases). Germline lookup yields CDR1 LGHNA and CDR2 YNFKEQ. The ends were cut back, 0 bases at V and 0 bases at J, with 12 bases in the middle. The CDR3 runs to 16 residues. The CDR3 spells CASSQDRRQASYEQYF. CDR3 coding DNA: TGTGCCAGCAGCCAAGATCGACGACAGGCCTCCTACGAGCAGTACTTC.

This clonotype was seen many times. This rearrangement joins TRBV6-5 to TRBJ2-1; a possible D gene is TRBD2 (5 bases). Trimming left V 2 bases short and J 0 bases short, with 11 bases between. From germline, CDR1 is MNHEY and CDR2 SVGAGI. CDR3 size: 16 residues. CDR3 in amino acids: CASSYQSGLSYNEQFF. The CDR3 region has the DNA TGTGCCAGCAGTTACCAGAGCGGACTCTCCTACAATGAGCAGTTCTTC.

The rearrangement links TRBV20-1 to TRBJ1-2, with a tentative D call TRBD1 (6 bases). Germline lookup yields CDR1 DFQATT and CDR2 SNEGSKA (reference sequence). The V and J ends lost 1 base and 5 bases respectively, with 14 bases between them. The CDR3 has 14 residues. The CDR3 nucleotides are TGCAGTGCTAGAGCGGGCGGGGGGCGTTATGGCTACACCTTC. Amino acids: CSARAGGGRYGYTF.

This clonotype was observed many times. This chain links TRBV29-1 with TRBJ2-5, with 9 bases matching TRBD1. Germline V gene lookup returns CDR1 SQVTM and CDR2 ANQGSEA. With V trimmed by 6 bases and J by 4 bases, 3 bases remained unmatched. The CDR3 has 12 residues. DNA of the CDR3: TGCAGCGTGGACAGGGGAAGAGAGACCCAGTACTTC. Translation: CSVDRGRETQYF.

This clonotype was picked up a small number of times. The V call is TRBV7-8, the J call TRBJ2-1; D possibly corresponds to TRBD1 (6 bases). CDR3 size: 15 residues. V was cut by 4 bases and J by 3 bases, with 13 bases left in between. Germline-derived CDR1 and CDR2 are SGHVS and FQNEAQ. CDR3 DNA: TGTGCCAGCAGCTCCCGGGACACCTTCTACAATGAGCAGTTCTTC. Protein: CASSSRDTFYNEQFF.

This clonotype was picked up many times. The V and J genes are TRBV20-1 and TRBJ2-7; weak D call: TRBD1 (8 bases). The V gene lost 0 bases and the J gene lost 3 bases, with 15 bases spanning the gap. The length of the CDR3 is 15 residues. CDR1 and CDR2 from the germline V gene are DFQATT and SNEGSKA (reference sequence). The DNA for the CDR3 is TGCAGTGCTAGAGAAGCGGGACAGGTGTTCTACGAGCAGTACTTC. This codes for CSAREAGQVFYEQYF.

This clonotype was counted between two and nine times. The chain couples TRBV10-3 to TRBJ2-7, with TRBD1 identical over 7 bases. The CDR3 runs 13 residues. Germline lookup yields CDR1 ENHRY and CDR2 SYGVKD. V shed 7 bases and J 1 base; nucleotides not matched to a gene: 4. The DNA for the CDR3 is TGTGCCATCACCGAGACAGGGTCCTACGAGCAGTACTTC. This sequence encodes CAITETGSYEQYF.

Many counts were recorded for this clonotype. The rearrangement joins TRBV5-1 to TRBJ1-1; D perhaps matches TRBD1 (5 bases). Germline V lookup: CDR1 SGHRS, CDR2 YFSETQ. The V end lost 4 bases, the J end lost 4 bases, and 14 bases lay between the germline ends. The CDR3 has 14 amino acids. CDR3 coding DNA: TGCGCCAGCAGCGTGCTGGGTGGGGGCACTGAAGCTTTCTTT. Protein product: CASSVLGGGTEAFF. The variable domain in full, completed from reference TRBV5-1 and TRBJ1-1, reads KAGVTQTPRYLIKTRGQQVTLSCSPISGHRSVSWYQQTPGQGLQFLFEYFSETQRNKGNFPGRFSGRQFSNSRSEMNVSTLELGDSALYLCASSVLGGGTEAFFGQGTRLTVV.

The genes are TRBV30 and TRBJ1-5; maybe TRBD1 (6 bases). The CDR3 totals 15 residues. CDR1 is GTSNPN, CDR2 SVGIG, per germline (reference sequence). V lost 1 base and J 6 bases, leaving 16 bases between the germline ends. For the CDR3, the DNA is TGTGCCTGGAGTGCCGGCGAGGGGGGACCTCAGCCCCAGCATTTT. Translating it yields CAWSAGEGGPQPQHF.

This clonotype was seen ten or more times. The J gene is TRBJ2-3, the V gene TRBV12-3 or TRBV12-4; no clear D gene. Trimming shortened V by 6 bases and J by 4 bases, and 14 bases separated the two germline ends. The CDR3 is made up of 14 amino acids. CDR3 sequence: CASSHSYRADTQYF. CDR3 bases: TGTGCCAGCAGCCATTCCTATAGGGCAGATACGCAGTATTTT.

This chain links TRBV2 with TRBJ2-3; 7 bases match TRBD2. Losses at the gene ends were 7 bases for V and 3 bases for J; bases not matched to a gene: 10. CDR1 SNHLY and CDR2 FYNNEI come from the germline V gene. This CDR3 is 15 amino acids long. In DNA form, the CDR3 reads TGTGCCAGCACCGAGGAGGGAGGGTGGACAGATACGCAGTATTTT. It translates to CASTEEGGWTDTQYF.

This clonotype was picked up many times. This chain connects TRBV29-1 to TRBJ2-7; TRBD1 matches at 10 bases. Germline CDR1 and CDR2: SQVTM and ANQGSEA. V lost 5 bases and J lost 0; bases outside the gene matches: 4. This CDR3 is built from 14 residues. This CDR3 reads CSVRRDRGSYEQYF. In nucleotides, the CDR3 is TGCAGCGTTCGCCGGGACAGGGGCTCCTACGAGCAGTACTTC.

This clonotype has ten or more counts. The chain uses TRBV29-1 and TRBJ2-2; TRBD2 matches at 13 bases. The CDR3 sequence is 15 residues long. Germline lookup yields CDR1 SQVTM and CDR2 ANQGSEA. V shed 6 bases and J 4 bases; nucleotides not matched to a gene: 5. DNA for the CDR3: TGCAGCGTGGATACTAGCGGGAGGGCCACCGGGGAGCTGTTTTTT. Translation: CSVDTSGRATGELFF.

This clonotype was detected once. A much larger clone differs from this one at a single base, so this may be a read error. The rearrangement uses TRBV12-3 or TRBV12-4 and TRBJ2-7; D not certain. CDR3 size: 13 residues. Deletions cut 5 bases from V and 5 bases from J, with 13 bases between. The DNA for the CDR3 is TGTGCCAGCAGTGATGGGGTCGGCCACGAGCAGTACTTC. It yields the protein CASSDGVGHEQYF.

This clonotype was counted at least ten times. The rearrangement uses TRBV29-1 and TRBJ2-1; TRBD2 aligns across 8 bases. Germline loops: CDR1 SQVTM, CDR2 ANQGSEA. The trim removed 2 bases at V and 4 bases at J, leaving 10 bases unmatched. The CDR3 sequence is 16 residues long. The CDR3 loop reads CSVEKPPGLEYNEQFF. Here the CDR3 DNA reads TGCAGCGTTGAAAAACCGCCGGGACTAGAGTACAATGAGCAGTTCTTC.

In its sample, this clonotype was seen many times. The chain recombines TRBV20-1 with TRBJ2-7; 8 nucleotides line up with TRBD2. This CDR3 contains 13 residues. V lost 5 bases, J lost 7 bases, and 10 bases stayed unmatched. Germline CDR1 reads DFQATT; CDR2 reads SNEGSKA (reference sequence). CDR3 nucleotide sequence: TGCAGTGCTGGGAAAGCGGGAGCGGGGGAGCAGTACTTC. This encodes CSAGKAGAGEQYF.

This clonotype has only a few counts. The chain links TRBV29-1 to TRBJ1-1, with 7 positions matching TRBD1. Germline assignment: CDR1 SQVTM and CDR2 ANQGSEA. The CDR3 totals 13 residues. Trimming took 7 bases from V and 0 from J; bases not matched to a gene: 5. In DNA form, the CDR3 reads TGCAGCGCCACAGGGGCCATGAACACTGAAGCTTTCTTT. Translated: CSATGAMNTEAFF.

The chain links TRBV6-1 to TRBJ2-7; D is undetermined. This CDR3 is built from 13 residues. V was trimmed by 2 bases and J by 0 bases, leaving 5 bases between them. The germline V gene has CDR1 MNHNS and CDR2 SASEGT. The CDR3 sequence is CASSEYVSYEQYF. The CDR3 nucleotides are TGTGCCAGCAGTGAATACGTCTCCTACGAGCAGTACTTC.

CDR3 in DNA: TGTGCCAGCAGCTTTCACAATCAGCCCCAGCATTTT. Protein: CASSFHNQPQHF. This rearrangement joins TRBV7-9 to TRBJ1-5; D remains ambiguous. The CDR3 spans 12 residues. Germline V gene data show CDR1 as SEHNR and CDR2 as FQNEAQ (reference sequence). V lost 3 bases and J 3 bases, leaving 3 bases between the germline ends.

This clonotype has just a few counts. The V and J genes are TRBV12-3 or TRBV12-4 and TRBJ2-3, with 7 bases aligning to TRBD1. The CDR3 consists of 16 residues. With V trimmed by 5 bases and J by 0 bases, 8 bases remained unmatched. The CDR3 DNA reads as TGTGCCAGCAGTCCCGGACAGGTCGCGAGCACAGATACGCAGTATTTT. Its translation is CASSPGQVASTDTQYF.

V and J are TRBV20-1 and TRBJ1-1, with a weak D call TRBD1 (6 bases). V shed 1 base and J shed 5 bases, with 8 bases lying between them. The CDR3 sequence is 12 residues long. Germline lookup yields CDR1 DFQATT and CDR2 SNEGSKA (reference sequence). The DNA of the CDR3 is TGCAGTGCTAGAGGAAGGGGGACTGAAGCTTTCTTT. It specifies CSARGRGTEAFF.

The chain has TRBV11-2 and TRBJ2-7; D call uncertain. Trimming took off 1 base at V and 2 bases at J, with 12 bases between the two ends. CDR3 size: 15 residues. Germline lookup yields CDR1 SGHAT and CDR2 FQNNGV. The CDR3, as DNA: TGTGCCAGCAGCTTAGCAGGCCACAGTACCTACGAGCAGTACTTC. Encoded protein: CASSLAGHSTYEQYF.

This chain joins TRBV20-1 and TRBJ2-5; 11 bases map to TRBD2. With V trimmed by 5 bases and J by 2 bases, 7 bases remained unmatched. CDR1 is DFQATT and CDR2 is SNEGSKA in the germline V gene (reference sequence). The CDR3 length is 15 residues. The CDR3, as DNA: TGCAGTGCTTGCGGACTAGCGGGTTTTCAAGAGACCCAGTACTTC. Translation gives CSACGLAGFQETQYF.

There are a few counts of this clonotype. The chain has TRBV11-2 and TRBJ2-3; D possibly corresponds to TRBD2 (6 bases). Per germline, CDR1 SGHAT and CDR2 FQNNGV. With 4 bases removed from V and 5 bases from J, the gap between germline ends came to 13 bases. This CDR3 contains 14 residues. The CDR3 DNA is TGTGCCAGCAGCTCTGGACCCGGGGGAGATACGCAGTATTTT. It yields the protein CASSSGPGGDTQYF.

This clonotype has at least ten counts. The rearrangement links TRBV28 to TRBJ1-2; D not resolved. This CDR3 has 11 residues. Deletions cut 4 bases from V and 8 bases from J, with 8 bases between. The germline CDR1 and CDR2 sequences are MDHEN and SYDVKM. CDR3 region: CASSSLGGYTF. The DNA of the CDR3 is TGTGCCAGCAGTTCACTGGGGGGCTACACCTTC.